The subject of this entry is one T cell receptor beta chain. The target of this receptor is not known. Base-call qualities are not available, and no considerably larger clone is one nucleotide away. This entry is derived from a study of blood T cells in healthy people across ages (dated by TCRdb to the mid-2010s). About the investigation overall: In model experiments, roughly one uniquely barcoded TCR beta cDNA molecule per two T cells was captured by template switching. The study measured age-related changes in TCR beta repertoire diversity using deep sequencing normalized with unique cDNA molecular identifiers. The donors were divided into four age groups: young (average approximately 16 years), middle-aged (about 40), aged (62) and long-lived (about 80). To avoid experimental bias, donors of different ages were randomly spread across the sequencing lanes. Using the same blood draw, the study looked at two additional independent replicas of 1 million unique cDNA reads for two donors, one aged 18 to 29 and the other aged 80 or older. What the work shows at the level of the full study, not this receptor alone: The long-lived group showed more naive CD4+ T cells, fewer expanded clones and increased TCR diversity than the aged group, suggesting age selection. Total diversity estimates from one million sequenced T cells were considered lower bounds and underestimates. The CMV infection status of donors was not known, potentially confounding age-related changes in expanded clonotypes. Because profiling used bulk unsorted PBMCs, naive and antigen-experienced compartments could not be compared conclusively. A strong correlation was found between observed TCR beta diversity and the percentage of naive T cells measured by flow cytometry. Observed TCR beta diversity per million T cells fell roughly linearly with age, and a significant reduction was already apparent by age around 36.

The library was made by 5' RACE. The sequencer listed for this sample is Illumina HiSeq 2500. A second PCR of about 6 to 11 cycles was performed with a sample-barcoded 5' primer and a J-beta primer mix. Each TCR beta cDNA molecule received a unique molecular identifier from a template-switch 5' adaptor carrying 12 random nucleotides. Each sample yielded at least 3 million CDR3-containing paired-end reads. All of the RNA was converted into first-strand cDNA using the Mint cDNA synthesis kit, with a TRBC-specific oligonucleotide serving as the primer. Following uracil-DNA glycosylase treatment, a first 18-cycle PCR with universal primers M1SS and BC2_uni_R was performed on all cDNA. Concerning the study's data processing: For normalization, 1 million high-quality reads were randomly selected from each sample, with every read carrying a distinct molecular identifier. Reads with shared molecular identifiers were discarded instead of being binned into consensus sequences. MiTCR, with a Q25 quality threshold and the strictest error-elimination algorithm, was used for CDR3 identification, clonotype clustering and error correction. A nonparametric unseen species model using Euler transformation provided a lower-bound estimate of total TCR beta diversity. TCRdb reprocessing: public reads trimmed at Q25 with fastp, clones called with MiXCR, in-frame beta chains kept. Rows with a matching CDR3 protein are joined into one entry that keeps the most common DNA and genes. TCRdb's processing, not the study's, gives the V and J calls here. This sample holds about 730,000 distinct CDR3 sequences; around 46% were observed only once. The ten largest clones capture around 20% of the sample.

The 39 donors, aged about 6 to 95 years, were systemically healthy Caucasian individuals from Russia. Ten milliliters of peripheral blood were drawn from each donor into EDTA-treated Vacutainer tubes. Ficoll-Paque density-gradient centrifugation was used to isolate PBMCs, with at least 7 million per sample. Total RNA, at least 5 micrograms per sample, was extracted from PBMCs with Trizol reagent. For every donor, an aliquot of PBMCs went through flow cytometry to measure the percentages of naive CD45RAhigh/CD27high T cells. Sequences were obtained from blood. This TCR derives from a woman aged 55-69 years in good health.

DNA sequence: TGTGCCAGCAGCTCTATCACCGGGACTACCACAGATACGCAGTATTTT. Its coded protein is CASSSITGTTTDTQYF. The sequence is built from TRBV7-9 and TRBJ2-3, and TRBD2 aligns with 7 junction nucleotides. The CDR3 holds 16 amino acids from the cysteine to the phenylalanine. The sequence is cut down to CDR3 DNA, 48 bases in frame from base 1. From V the trimming removes 4 bases and from J it removes 2 bases, while the gene matches leave 9 bases of the junction unaccounted for. CDR1 and CDR2, looked up from the germline V gene (reference sequence), are SEHNR and FQNEAQ.